One and the same sample provided the 30 T cell receptor beta chains below, sequenced in a study of blood T cell repertoires in COVID-19. The data were produced by immunoSEQ multiplex PCR, yet TCRdb's version contains in-frame clones alone and is incomplete. The data show over 350,000 clones, 88% seen once. Sequenced sample: PBMCs or T cells enriched from blood (not recorded which). Receptors were obtained from a woman younger than 35 who had recovered from COVID-19.

The chain employs TRBV3-1 (or the pseudogene TRBV3-2) and TRBJ2-7; 10 nucleotides align to TRBD1. CDR3 length: 15 amino acids. Germline CDR1 reads LGHDT; CDR2 reads YNNKEL (reference sequence). V lost 4 bases, J lost 0 bases, and 3 bases stayed unmatched. CDR3 in DNA: TGTGCCAGCAGCCCCGGACAGGGGGGCTCCTACGAGCAGTACTTC. Encoded protein: CASSPGQGGSYEQYF.

The CDR3 DNA sequence: TGTGCCAGCAGTTTAGCCGGGACAGGGCCCGAGCAGTACTTC. It codes for CASSLAGTGPEQYF. This chain links TRBV27 with TRBJ2-7, with 9 bases matching TRBD1. The CDR3 extends over 14 amino acids. Trimming removed 2 bases from V and 6 bases from J; junction bases left unmatched: 5. Germline V gene lookup returns CDR1 MNHEY and CDR2 SMNVEV (reference sequence).

This chain connects TRBV7-9 to TRBJ2-3; tentative D call: TRBD1 (5 bases). The CDR3 spans 13 residues. V was cut by 5 bases and J by 4 bases, with 10 bases left in between. Germline CDR1 reads SEHNR; CDR2 reads FQNEAQ (reference sequence). This CDR3 reads CASSGALADTQYF. CDR3 DNA sequence: TGTGCCAGCAGCGGGGCCCTCGCAGATACGCAGTATTTT.

The chain joins TRBV5-6 to TRBJ1-2; no firm D call. CDR3 length: 15 amino acids. The V gene's germline CDR1 is SGHDT and CDR2 YYEEEE. Trimming left V 1 base short and J 1 base short, with 11 bases between. This CDR3 reads CASSLYYQINYGYTF. CDR3 nucleotides: TGTGCCAGCAGCTTGTACTACCAGATTAACTATGGCTACACCTTC.

The chain is built from TRBV6-1 and TRBJ2-1; 7 bases are a match to TRBD2. This CDR3 is 17 amino acids long. The germline V gene has CDR1 MNHNS and CDR2 SASEGT. The V segment lost 4 bases and the J segment 7 bases; nucleotides outside the gene matches: 16. CDR3 loop: CASSAASGAGRTNEQFF. The CDR3 nucleotides read TGTGCCAGCAGTGCCGCTAGCGGAGCTGGCAGAACAAATGAGCAGTTCTTC.

The chain is built from TRBV6-2 or TRBV6-3 and TRBJ1-5; D is possibly TRBD1 (6 bases). V was clipped by 3 bases and J by 0 bases, with 18 bases between them. The CDR3 totals 18 residues. Looked up from germline, CDR1 is MNHEY and CDR2 is SVGEGT. CDR3 sequence reads: CASSYRYRDILSNQPQHF. DNA of the CDR3: TGTGCCAGCAGTTATCGGTACCGGGACATCCTTAGCAATCAGCCCCAGCATTTT.

The rearrangement uses TRBV5-4 and TRBJ2-3; 7 nucleotides align to TRBD2. V lost 4 bases, J lost 3 bases, and 11 bases stayed unmatched. This CDR3 is built from 16 residues. Germline V gives CDR1 SGHNT, CDR2 YYREEE (reference sequence). CDR3 in DNA: TGTGCCAGCAGCCGCCTTTTAGCGGGTAGGACAGATACGCAGTATTTT. Translating gives CASSRLLAGRTDTQYF.

J is TRBJ1-5 and V is TRBV27; no reliable D call. Germline V gene data show CDR1 as MNHEY and CDR2 as SMNVEV (reference sequence). The CDR3 length is 16 residues. Trimming took off 10 bases at V and 2 bases at J, with 21 bases between the two ends. This CDR3 reads CATFPSGRIGNQPQHF. For the CDR3, the DNA is TGTGCCACTTTCCCATCGGGTAGGATTGGCAATCAGCCCCAGCATTTT.

This clone has only one observation. This sequence joins TRBV30 and TRBJ1-4; 8 bases align to TRBD1. The V gene's germline CDR1 is GTSNPN and CDR2 SVGIG (reference sequence). The CDR3 consists of 15 residues. V shed 0 bases, J shed 8 bases, and the junction held 8 bases outside the gene matches. CDR3 amino acids: CAWSVNQGAGEKLFF. The CDR3 nucleotides are TGTGCCTGGAGTGTTAATCAGGGGGCAGGGGAAAAACTGTTTTTT.

The V and J genes are TRBV12-1 and TRBJ1-2; TRBD1 is the table's D call, not checked against the DNA. TRBV12-1 is a pseudogene. The CDR3 spans 16 residues. CDR3 amino acids: CASSFQSDRVNYGYTF. In nucleotides, the CDR3 is TGTGCCAGCAGCTTTCAGTCAGACAGGGTTAACTATGGCTACACCTTC.

The chain couples TRBV18 to TRBJ2-7, with 7 nucleotides matching TRBD1. CDR1 KGHSH and CDR2 LQKENI come from the germline V gene. Losses at the gene ends were 0 bases for V and 7 bases for J; bases not matched to a gene: 12. The CDR3 length is 16 residues. The CDR3 spells CASSPPSRGRVSEQYF. The DNA for the CDR3 is TGTGCCAGCTCACCACCCTCTAGGGGGCGAGTATCGGAGCAGTACTTC.

The V call is TRBV4-1, the J call TRBJ1-5; 8 bases map to TRBD1. Germline trimming cut 3 bases from V and 2 bases from J; bases unmatched to any gene: 3. This CDR3 spans 15 amino acids. CDR1 and CDR2 (germline): MGHRA, YSYEKL. The CDR3 here is CASSQAQGGNQPQHF. In DNA, the CDR3 is TGCGCCAGCAGCCAGGCACAGGGGGGCAATCAGCCCCAGCATTTT.

The CDR3 sequence is CASSQDRSTEAFF. CDR3 nucleotides: TGTGCCAGCAGCCAAGACAGGTCCACTGAAGCTTTCTTT. The chain carries TRBV16 and TRBJ1-1, with TRBD1 as a possible D gene (6 bases). The CDR3 consists of 13 residues. In germline, CDR1 is KGHSY, CDR2 FQNENV. V lost 2 bases and J 4 bases, leaving 8 bases between the germline ends.

This clone was seen a single time. This chain uses TRBV6-5 with TRBJ2-5; 7 bases are shared with TRBD1. After removal of 6 bases from V and 2 bases from J, the junction contained 6 bases not matched to a gene. Germline assignment: CDR1 MNHEY and CDR2 SVGAGI. This CDR3 is 14 amino acids long. The CDR3 region has the DNA TGTGCCAGCAGGCGAGGACAGGAGCAAGAGACCCAGTACTTC. Protein product: CASRRGQEQETQYF.

The genes are TRBV19 and TRBJ2-5; 8 nucleotides agree with TRBD2. This CDR3 is built from 18 residues. V trimming: 4 bases; J trimming: 6 bases; junction bases outside the gene matches: 19. Germline V gene lookup returns CDR1 LNHDA and CDR2 SQIVND (reference sequence). The chain's CDR3 is CASSTPLAEGHGLKTQYF. The CDR3 coding sequence is TGTGCCAGTAGTACCCCACTAGCGGAGGGACATGGGTTAAAGACCCAGTACTTC.

This clone was seen a handful of times. The V gene is TRBV18, the J gene TRBJ1-1; D call uncertain. CDR1 KGHSH and CDR2 LQKENI come from the germline V gene. This CDR3 is 13 amino acids long. The germline V and J ends were trimmed by 0 bases and 6 bases, with 8 bases remaining between them. The CDR3 nucleotides are TGTGCCAGCTCACCACCGTTGGCATCTGAAGCTTTCTTT. As protein: CASSPPLASEAFF.

This chain links TRBV6-4 with TRBJ1-5; D gene uncertain. V dropped 4 bases and J dropped 0 bases, with 4 bases sitting between them. From germline, CDR1 is MRHNA and CDR2 SNTAGT. There are 13 residues in the CDR3. The CDR3 sequence: CASSGDSNQPQHF. CDR3 DNA sequence: TGTGCCAGCAGTGGAGATAGCAATCAGCCCCAGCATTTT.

The chain employs TRBV9 and TRBJ1-1, with D maybe TRBD1 (6 bases). V dropped 0 bases and J dropped 4 bases, with 10 bases sitting between them. This CDR3 has 14 amino acids. Germline V CDR1 and CDR2: SGDLS, YYNGEE. DNA for the CDR3: TGTGCCAGCAGCGTAGAGGGCAGGGGCACTGAAGCTTTCTTT. Amino acids: CASSVEGRGTEAFF.

The chain has TRBV10-3 and TRBJ2-3; 8 nucleotides agree with TRBD2. Per the germline V gene, CDR1 is ENHRY and CDR2 is SYGVKD. This CDR3 region has 15 residues. J lost 7 bases, V lost 0 bases, and 6 bases had no gene match. CDR3 nucleotides: TGTGCCATCAGTGAGTCAAGGACTAGCCAGTATACGCAGTATTTT. This codes for CAISESRTSQYTQYF.

This clone was seen once. V usage is TRBV9 and J usage is TRBJ2-7; D may be TRBD1 (6 bases). Between the trimmed V and J ends, which lost 4 bases and 2 bases, there was a span of 16 bases. CDR3 size: 15 residues. In germline, CDR1 is SGDLS, CDR2 YYNGEE. In DNA, the CDR3 is TGTGCCAGCAGCATCGCACCGAGGGGGACCTACGAGCAGTACTTC. Translating it yields CASSIAPRGTYEQYF.

The chain is built from TRBV3-1 (or the pseudogene TRBV3-2) and TRBJ1-3, with D possibly being TRBD1 (5 bases). The CDR3 runs 20 residues. Germline V gene lookup returns CDR1 LGHDT and CDR2 YNNKEL (reference sequence). Trimming stripped 4 bases from V and 4 bases from J, with 29 bases between. The CDR3 bases are TGTGCCAGCAGCCCCCTGGGGACCGCAATAATTGTGGAGGGAGGAAACACCATATATTTT. Amino acid sequence: CASSPLGTAIIVEGGNTIYF.

CDR3 residues: CASSPETWLVEQYF. CDR3 bases: TGTGCCAGCTCACCAGAGACCTGGCTAGTGGAGCAGTACTTC. This sequence joins TRBV18 and TRBJ2-7; D remains ambiguous. The length of the CDR3 is 14 residues. Germline CDR1 and CDR2: KGHSH and LQKENI. V lost 2 bases and J 7 bases, leaving 15 bases between the germline ends.

The gene calls are TRBV5-4 and TRBJ1-1; D is possibly TRBD1 (5 bases). The germline V gene has CDR1 SGHNT and CDR2 YYREEE (reference sequence). The germline V and J ends were trimmed by 0 bases and 1 base, with 10 bases remaining between them. This CDR3 has 15 amino acids. As DNA, the CDR3 is TGTGCCAGCAGCTTGGTGGAGGGGAAGAACACTGAAGCTTTCTTT. It is translated as CASSLVEGKNTEAFF.

Concerning this clone: This same CDR3 is encoded by further DNA sequences in the sample. The genes are TRBV6-5 and TRBJ1-1, with TRBD1 as a possible D gene (5 bases). CDR1 and CDR2 (germline): MNHEY, SVGAGI. The germline V and J ends were trimmed by 2 bases and 2 bases, with 9 bases remaining between them. The CDR3 sequence is 14 residues long. The CDR3 spells CASSYRGLNTEAFF. In DNA form, the CDR3 reads TGTGCCAGCAGTTACAGGGGACTAAACACTGAAGCTTTCTTT.

J is TRBJ1-6 and V is TRBV4-1; 8 bases are shared with TRBD1. Germline V gene sequence: CDR1 MGHRA, CDR2 YSYEKL. The CDR3 contains 14 residues. V trimming: 3 bases; J trimming: 10 bases; junction bases outside the gene matches: 5. The CDR3 nucleotides read TGCGCCAGCAGCCACGGGACAGGAGGATCACCCCTCCACTTT. Residues: CASSHGTGGSPLHF.

The chain uses TRBV10-3 and TRBJ2-1; 7 bases line up with TRBD1. This CDR3 spans 17 amino acids. The germline gives CDR1 ENHRY, CDR2 SYGVKD. V lost 8 bases to trimming and J lost 0 bases; unmatched junction nucleotides: 13. CDR3: CAIATRQGPNSYNEQFF. CDR3 bases: TGTGCCATCGCCACACGACAGGGCCCGAACTCCTACAATGAGCAGTTCTTC.

The chain carries TRBV27 and TRBJ1-6; D might be TRBD1 (5 bases). Germline V gene lookup returns CDR1 MNHEY and CDR2 SMNVEV (reference sequence). This CDR3 is built from 16 residues. Trimming took 0 bases from V and 7 from J, leaving 13 bases between them. CDR3 in DNA: TGTGCCAGCAGTTTATCCCCAGGGCGGTCGAATTCACCCCTCCACTTT. Its protein is CASSLSPGRSNSPLHF.

The chain has TRBV5-4 and TRBJ2-7; D possibly corresponds to TRBD2 (5 bases). The V gene's germline CDR1 is SGHNT and CDR2 YYREEE (reference sequence). V dropped 1 base and J dropped 6 bases, with 14 bases sitting between them. CDR3 length: 14 amino acids. CDR3: CASSLSGVSGEQYF. CDR3 nucleotides: TGTGCCAGCAGCTTGTCCGGGGTTTCTGGCGAGCAGTACTTC.

The chain is built from TRBV7-3 and TRBJ1-2, with 9 bases that match TRBD1. Trimming cost V 2 bases and J 8 bases; bases outside gene matches: 6. Germline V CDR1 and CDR2: SGHTA, FQGTGA. This CDR3 has 14 residues. DNA for the CDR3: TGTGCCAGCAGCTTAGGGACAGGGATTGGCGGCTACACCTTC. This sequence encodes CASSLGTGIGGYTF.

The chain joins TRBV7-6 to TRBJ2-1; 7 nucleotides match TRBD1. This CDR3 has 15 residues. Per the germline V gene, CDR1 is SGHVS and CDR2 is FNYEAQ. V gave up 1 base and J gave up 6 bases; unmatched junction bases: 6. Here the CDR3 reads CASSLEVQGINEQFF. The CDR3 DNA follows: TGTGCCAGCAGCTTAGAGGTACAGGGGATCAATGAGCAGTTCTTC. Full variable domain (remainder filled in from reference TRBV7-6 and TRBJ2-1): GAGVSQSPRYKVTKRGQDVALRCDPISGHVSLYWYRQALGQGPEFLTYFNYEAQQDKSGLPNDRFSAERPEGSISTLTIQRTEQRDSAMYRCASSLEVQGINEQFFGPGTRLTVL.